Presented here are 22 T cell receptor beta chains from one specimen sequenced in a study of control samples from healthy donors and cancer patients. Measured with immunoSEQ multiplex PCR; TCRdb has only the in-frame clones, and not every one. This table has 150,000 to 200,000 clones, around 90% appearing once. Sequencing used blood. The origin of the receptors is a woman aged 50 to 60 in good health.

This clone was found a few times. V and J are TRBV19 and TRBJ2-7; D may match TRBD1 or TRBD2 (5 bases each). V was pared by 3 bases and J by 2 bases, with 14 bases between. The CDR3 is 15 amino acids. In germline, CDR1 is LNHDA, CDR2 SQIVND (reference sequence). The CDR3 bases are TGTGCCAGTAGTATGAAGGATTGGGACCCCTACGAGCAGTACTTC. Its translation: CASSMKDWDPYEQYF.

This chain uses TRBV6-5 with TRBJ1-1; no firm D call. V was trimmed by 2 bases and J by 1 base, leaving 5 bases between them. The CDR3 extends over 13 amino acids. In germline, CDR1 is MNHEY, CDR2 SVGAGI. The CDR3 here is CASSYGSNTEAFF. For the CDR3, the DNA is TGTGCCAGCAGTTACGGGTCGAACACTGAAGCTTTCTTT.

V gene TRBV5-1 combines with J gene TRBJ2-7; 14 nucleotides match TRBD2. V trimming: 0 bases; J trimming: 5 bases; junction bases outside the gene matches: 7. CDR1 is SGHRS, CDR2 YFSETQ, per germline. This CDR3 is built from 17 residues. CDR3 sequence reads: CASSLEVPGLAGDEQYF. DNA of the CDR3: TGCGCCAGCAGCTTGGAAGTCCCGGGACTAGCGGGGGACGAGCAGTACTTC.

The chain couples TRBV9 to TRBJ2-7; 9 positions agree with TRBD1. This CDR3 spans 18 amino acids. Germline CDR1 SGDLS, CDR2 YYNGEE. V shed 1 base and J 2 bases; nucleotides not matched to a gene: 13. CDR3 region: CASSVTGTGRLPTYEQYF. Here the CDR3 DNA reads TGTGCCAGCAGCGTAACCGGGACAGGGAGACTACCCACCTACGAGCAGTACTTC. Full variable domain (outside the CDR3, taken from reference TRBV9 and TRBJ2-7): DSGVTQTPKHLITATGQRVTLRCSPRSGDLSVYWYQQSLDQGLQFLIQYYNGEERAKGNILERFSAQQFPDLHSELNLSSLELGDSALYFCASSVTGTGRLPTYEQYFGPGTRLTVT.

This chain links TRBV19 with TRBJ1-5; TRBD1 might be the D (6 bases). The CDR3 has 20 residues. Trimming took off 3 bases at V and 0 bases at J, with 24 bases between the two ends. Per germline, CDR1 LNHDA and CDR2 SQIVND (reference sequence). The CDR3 DNA is TGTGCCAGTAGTATTCTCGGGGGCCGCCCCGATATCCTTAGCAATCAGCCCCAGCATTTT. Its translation is CASSILGGRPDILSNQPQHF.

The CDR3 DNA reads as TGTGCCAGCAGCCCCAGATCCTCCACTGGAAACACCATATATTTT. This sequence encodes CASSPRSSTGNTIYF. V and J are TRBV7-6 and TRBJ1-3; unclear D gene. Germline CDR1 is SGHVS and CDR2 is FNYEAQ. Between the trimmed V and J ends, which lost 5 bases and 2 bases, there was a span of 13 bases. There are 15 residues in the CDR3.

This clone was recorded a few times. The chain carries TRBV7-9 and TRBJ1-2; tentative D call: TRBD1 (5 bases). Germline V CDR1 and CDR2: SEHNR, FQNEAQ (reference sequence). With 5 bases removed from V and 8 bases from J, the gap between germline ends came to 9 bases. The CDR3 has 11 amino acids. This CDR3 is CASSQGEGYTF. The DNA of the CDR3 is TGTGCCAGCAGCCAAGGGGAGGGCTACACCTTC.

This chain links TRBV28 with TRBJ1-1; 11 bases are shared with TRBD1. Germline CDR1 and CDR2: MDHEN and SYDVKM. This CDR3 is built from 15 residues. Trimming at V came to 5 bases and at J to 5 bases, leaving 7 bases not matched to a gene. Here the CDR3 DNA reads TGTGCCAGCAGTCCCGGGACAGGGGGAAGGACTGAAGCTTTCTTT. It is translated as CASSPGTGGRTEAFF.

This sequence joins TRBV19 and TRBJ2-2; 9 bases map to TRBD2. Trimming at V came to 7 bases and at J to 3 bases, leaving 9 bases not matched to a gene. The CDR3 extends over 16 amino acids. Germline V gene data show CDR1 as LNHDA and CDR2 as SQIVND (reference sequence). CDR3 nucleotides: TGTGCCAGTATGGGGGCAGCGGGGGGTTACACCGGGGAGCTGTTTTTT. This sequence encodes CASMGAAGGYTGELFF.

This chain connects TRBV28 to TRBJ1-2, with 12 bases that match TRBD1. CDR3 length equals 17 residues. Germline CDR1 MDHEN, CDR2 SYDVKM. V trimming: 4 bases; J trimming: 7 bases; junction bases outside the gene matches: 13. CDR3 in amino acids: CASSYPLGDRGRGGYTF. The DNA for the CDR3 is TGTGCCAGCAGTTACCCCCTGGGGGACAGGGGGCGGGGTGGCTACACCTTC.

V gene TRBV19 combines with J gene TRBJ2-5; tentative D call: TRBD2 (5 bases). The V gene lost 9 bases and the J gene lost 4 bases, with 12 bases spanning the gap. Germline assignment: CDR1 LNHDA and CDR2 SQIVND (reference sequence). This CDR3 comprises 12 residues. The CDR3 sequence is CASGVFGETQYF. As DNA, the CDR3 is TGTGCCAGCGGGGTATTTGGAGAGACCCAGTACTTC.

V is TRBV19 and J is TRBJ2-2; D unclear. CDR1 and CDR2 (germline): LNHDA, SQIVND (reference sequence). Trimming took 4 bases from V and 1 from J, leaving 16 bases between them. This CDR3 spans 17 amino acids. CDR3 residues: CASSTPIGRVNTGELFF. CDR3 sequence (DNA): TGTGCCAGTAGTACCCCTATCGGACGAGTGAACACCGGGGAGCTGTTTTTT.

The chain joins TRBV27 to TRBJ1-6; D might be TRBD1 (5 bases). V dropped 5 bases and J dropped 9 bases, with 17 bases sitting between them. Germline lookup yields CDR1 MNHEY and CDR2 SMNVEV (reference sequence). The CDR3 has 15 residues. DNA of the CDR3: TGTGCCAGCAGTGCCCGGGGAGGGGTTACTTCACCCCTCCACTTT. Translating it yields CASSARGGVTSPLHF.

The rearrangement joins TRBV28 to TRBJ1-5; a possible D gene is TRBD1 (5 bases). Per the germline V gene, CDR1 is MDHEN and CDR2 is SYDVKM. Deletions cut 6 bases from V and 6 bases from J, with 21 bases between. This CDR3 spans 16 amino acids. The CDR3 spells CASSSYPQGRFQPQHF. The CDR3 DNA is TGTGCCAGCAGCTCCTACCCCCAGGGTCGGTTTCAGCCCCAGCATTTT.

This chain connects TRBV4-3 to TRBJ2-2; D not certain. CDR3 length: 15 residues. V was shortened by 0 bases and J by 2 bases, with 7 bases between the two germline ends. The germline gives CDR1 LGHNA, CDR2 YSLEER. This chain's CDR3 is CASSQERTNTGELFF. CDR3 nucleotide sequence: TGCGCCAGCAGCCAAGAACGCACCAACACCGGGGAGCTGTTTTTT.

The chain joins TRBV28 to TRBJ1-5, with D perhaps TRBD1 (6 bases). The V end lost 2 bases, the J end lost 3 bases, and 11 bases lay between the germline ends. The CDR3 has 15 amino acids. Per germline, CDR1 MDHEN and CDR2 SYDVKM. The CDR3 loop reads CASSLPGQLNQPQHF. The CDR3 bases are TGTGCCAGCAGTTTACCGGGACAACTCAATCAGCCCCAGCATTTT.

V and J are TRBV29-1 and TRBJ2-5, with D possibly TRBD1 on 5 matching bases. Trimming cost V 1 base and J 5 bases, with 14 bases left between them. The CDR3 spans 14 residues. Germline V CDR1 and CDR2: SQVTM, ANQGSEA. CDR3 sequence: CSVEGLTVGETQYF. The DNA for the CDR3 is TGCAGCGTTGAAGGCCTGACAGTGGGTGAGACCCAGTACTTC.

The rearrangement links TRBV19 to TRBJ1-5, with a tentative D call TRBD1 (6 bases). V lost 6 bases and J lost 6, with 21 bases in between. The CDR3 sequence is 16 residues long. Germline V gene data show CDR1 as LNHDA and CDR2 as SQIVND (reference sequence). CDR3 DNA sequence: TGTGCCAGTAGACTAGTACTTGGGGGCAAGGGTCAGCCCCAGCATTTT. Translated, it gives CASRLVLGGKGQPQHF.

The CDR3 DNA reads TGTGCCAGCAGCGGCCGGGACTATTACCAAGAGACCCAGTACTTC. Its protein is CASSGRDYYQETQYF. V usage is TRBV9 and J usage is TRBJ2-5; 7 nucleotides line up with TRBD2. CDR3 size: 15 residues. Unmatched junction bases numbered 5, after V lost 3 bases and J lost 0 bases. Germline V gene sequence: CDR1 SGDLS, CDR2 YYNGEE.

The gene calls are TRBV4-2 and TRBJ1-1; D possibly corresponds to TRBD1 (6 bases). Germline V gives CDR1 LGHNA, CDR2 YNFKEQ. Trimming shortened V by 0 bases and J by 7 bases, and 15 bases separated the two germline ends. The CDR3 is 15 residues long. CDR3 nucleotide sequence: TGTGCCAGCAGCCAAGATAGGGCCGCAGGGGTTGAAGCTTTCTTT. Protein sequence: CASSQDRAAGVEAFF.

V is TRBV28 and J is TRBJ1-5; unclear D gene. The V end lost 2 bases, the J end lost 4 bases, and 12 bases lay between the germline ends. Germline V gene data show CDR1 as MDHEN and CDR2 as SYDVKM. The CDR3 runs 15 residues. The CDR3 protein is CASSLRGKGNQPQHF. The CDR3 DNA reads as TGTGCCAGCAGTTTAAGAGGGAAAGGGAATCAGCCCCAGCATTTT.

The rearrangement uses TRBV27 and TRBJ2-4; TRBD2 aligns across 12 bases. CDR1 and CDR2 from the germline V gene are MNHEY and SMNVEV (reference sequence). CDR3 length equals 17 residues. V lost 6 bases, J lost 7 bases, and 13 bases stayed unmatched. The CDR3 bases are TGTGCCAGCAGGCGACTAGCGGGAGATACCCCGGGGAACATTCAGTACTTC. Translation gives CASRRLAGDTPGNIQYF.